These 12 T cell receptor beta chains share one sample of origin, sequenced in a study of cytomegalovirus exposure and HLA in healthy donors. PCR was performed using 60 Vbeta and 13 Jbeta primers. The table came from immunoSEQ multiplex PCR; TCRdb's copy has only in-frame clones and leaves some out. This sample has 75,000 to 85,000 clones, with around 80% found just once. The source material was PBMCs. Receptors were obtained from a male donor in good health and CMV-seronegative.

In the case of this clone: Germline and junction disagree at one end, which may indicate a read error. The chain links TRBV19 to TRBJ1-5; 8 nucleotides line up with TRBD1. Germline V gene data show CDR1 as LNHDA and CDR2 as SQIVND (reference sequence). This CDR3 spans 15 amino acids. The CDR3 here is CASNLLQGGLQPQNF. The CDR3 bases are TGTGCCAGTAATCTCCTACAGGGGGGTCTTCAGCCCCAGAATTTT.

The rearrangement uses TRBV19 and TRBJ2-1, with 10 bases matching TRBD2. Germline V gene sequence: CDR1 LNHDA, CDR2 SQIVND (reference sequence). This CDR3 contains 16 residues. Trimming cost V 1 base and J 7 bases; bases outside gene matches: 7. Written as DNA, the CDR3 is TGTGCCAGTAGTATAGGCAGCGGGAGGGCCGGTAATGAGCAGTTCTTC. Translating gives CASSIGSGRAGNEQFF.

The gene calls are TRBV6-4 and TRBJ2-1; 10 positions match TRBD2. This CDR3 comprises 14 residues. Per the germline V gene, CDR1 is MRHNA and CDR2 is SNTAGT. The junction had 2 bases not matched to a gene; V was cut back by 5 bases and J by 4 bases. CDR3 nucleotide sequence: TGTGCCAGCAGTTCACTAGCGGGATACAATGAGCAGTTCTTC. Protein sequence: CASSSLAGYNEQFF.

The sample holds one count of this clone. V usage is TRBV7-2 and J usage is TRBJ1-1, with D perhaps matching TRBD1 (6 bases). Germline CDR1 and CDR2: SGHTA and FQGNSA. Trimming took off 5 bases at V and 4 bases at J, with 17 bases between the two ends. CDR3 length equals 15 residues. The CDR3 coding sequence is TGTGCCAGCAGCCCCCGAGGGGGAAGGTCCACTGAAGCTTTCTTT. Protein sequence: CASSPRGGRSTEAFF.

Only a few counts were recorded for this clone. The chain uses TRBV6-1 and TRBJ2-5; weak D call: TRBD2 (6 bases). V lost 4 bases, J lost 10 bases, and 13 bases lay in between. Germline V gene data show CDR1 as MNHNS and CDR2 as SASEGT. The CDR3 runs to 12 residues. The CDR3 here is CASSVTGTHQYF. The CDR3 DNA reads TGTGCCAGCAGTGTTACCGGGACTCACCAGTACTTC.

The chain uses TRBV2 and TRBJ1-1; D remains ambiguous. Germline lookup yields CDR1 SNHLY and CDR2 FYNNEI. The CDR3 is made up of 14 amino acids. V gave up 6 bases and J gave up 0 bases, with 11 bases separating them. CDR3 protein: CASSVVVLNTEAFF. In nucleotides, the CDR3 is TGTGCCAGCAGCGTAGTGGTCTTGAACACTGAAGCTTTCTTT.

The CDR3, as DNA: TGTGCCTGGAGCCCGGGACAGCCTGGAAACACCATATATTTT. This gives the protein CAWSPGQPGNTIYF. J is TRBJ1-3 and V is TRBV30; 7 nucleotides line up with TRBD1. Unmatched junction bases numbered 4, after V lost 3 bases and J lost 2 bases. This CDR3 contains 14 residues. Germline assignment: CDR1 GTSNPN and CDR2 SVGIG (reference sequence). Combining the CDR3 with reference TRBV30 and TRBJ1-3 gives the whole variable domain SQTIHQWPATLVQPVGSPLSLECTVEGTSNPNLYWYRQAAGRGLQLLFYSVGIGQISSEVPQNLSASRPQDRQFILSSKKLLLSDSGFYLCAWSPGQPGNTIYFGEGSWLTVV.

Regarding this clone: Germline and junction disagree at one end, which may indicate a read error. The V call is TRBV19, the J call TRBJ1-5; TRBD1 is a possible D gene (6 bases). The CDR3 length is 13 residues. Germline CDR1 is LNHDA and CDR2 is SQIVND (reference sequence). This chain's CDR3 is CASSIQVGQPQNF. The CDR3 DNA is TGTGCCAGTAGTATACAGGTAGGACAGCCCCAGAATTTT.

The chain carries TRBV6-5 and TRBJ1-3; 7 nucleotides align to TRBD1. This CDR3 has 16 amino acids. V shed 4 bases, J shed 4 bases, and the junction held 10 bases outside the gene matches. Germline V gene data show CDR1 as MNHEY and CDR2 as SVGAGI. For the CDR3, the DNA is TGTGCCAGCAGTTCGGCCCCAGGGACAGTCGGAAACACCATATATTTT. Amino acids: CASSSAPGTVGNTIYF.

The V and J genes are TRBV27 and TRBJ2-1; 13 positions agree with TRBD2. The ends lost 7 bases at V and 5 bases at J; junction bases unmatched: 8. The CDR3 totals 16 residues. CDR1 is MNHEY and CDR2 is SMNVEV in the germline V gene (reference sequence). DNA for the CDR3: TGTGCCAGCACTCCGTACGGGACTAGCGGGAACAATGAGCAGTTCTTC. Translation gives CASTPYGTSGNNEQFF.

The rearrangement joins TRBV7-9 to TRBJ1-3; D is undetermined. The CDR3 is 15 residues long. Trimming shortened V by 0 bases and J by 0 bases, and 6 bases separated the two germline ends. The germline gives CDR1 SEHNR, CDR2 FQNEAQ (reference sequence). CDR3 coding DNA: TGTGCCAGCAGCTTAGCTGCGCTCTCTGGAAACACCATATATTTT. Amino acid sequence: CASSLAALSGNTIYF. Full variable domain (remainder filled in from reference TRBV7-9 and TRBJ1-3): DTGVSQNPRHKITKRGQNVTFRCDPISEHNRLYWYRQTLGQGPEFLTYFQNEAQLEKSRLLSDRFSAERPKGSFSTLEIQRTEQGDSAMYLCASSLAALSGNTIYFGEGSWLTVV.

This sequence joins TRBV5-1 and TRBJ2-1; 7 nucleotides align to TRBD2. The CDR3 has 16 residues. The germline CDR1 and CDR2 sequences are SGHRS and YFSETQ. The junction had 17 bases not matched to a gene; V was cut back by 7 bases and J by 7 bases. This chain's CDR3 is CASYSGLTSFENEQFF. The CDR3 nucleotides read TGCGCCAGCTACTCGGGCCTGACTAGCTTTGAGAATGAGCAGTTCTTC.